The TCR beta chain under discussion was sequenced for a study of shared clonotypes between healthy human individuals. Study-wide context: Three men and two women, aged 18 to 49, were donors. Three CD4 naive, three CD4 memory, two CD8 naive and one CD8 memory plate were used per donor.

The naive CD8 fraction comprised CD45RO-negative cells positively selected for CCR7 and excluded terminally differentiated effector memory CD45RA+ cells. Study outcomes and limitations: Estimated richness values were generally larger in naive subsets than in memory subsets.

Sequencing was at deep level. Assay: immunoSEQ multiplex PCR; the TCRdb copy retains only in-frame clones and omits some. The sample yields some 1,900,000 clones, around 96% seen once. CDR1 MDHEN and CDR2 SYDVKM come from the germline V gene. The CDR3 has 17 residues. Unmatched junction bases numbered 15, after V lost 6 bases and J lost 5 bases. A note on this clone: Its antigen remains unidentified.

This receptor was taken from a man between 18 and 29 years old in good health. Sequencing was done on a sample of naive CD8+ T cells sorted from blood. The chain links TRBV28 to TRBJ1-4, with TRBD1 identical over 7 bases. The CDR3 sequence is CASSFPADREVNEKLFF. CDR3 coding DNA: TGTGCCAGCAGCTTCCCCGCCGACAGGGAGGTAAATGAAAAACTGTTTTTT.